The clone carrying this TCR beta chain was seen more than once but under ten times. The antigen is not known. This entry is derived from a study of cytomegalovirus exposure and HLA in healthy donors. Study conclusions and caveats: Later examination showed HLA-associated TCR beta chains had greater clonal expansion than equally common others.

Both 60 Vbeta primers and 13 Jbeta primers went into the PCR. Generated by immunoSEQ multiplex PCR, the TCRdb table keeps only in-frame clones and is missing some. Of approximately 160,000 clones listed, approximately 77% are singletons. The sequencing sample was made of PBMCs. This sequence was found in a man aged 18 to 29 in good health and CMV-seronegative.

The CDR3 loop reads CASSRDLAGVFGELFF. CDR3 nucleotide sequence: TGTGCCAGCAGCAGAGACCTAGCGGGAGTTTTCGGGGAGCTGTTTTTT. The V and J genes are TRBV5-5 and TRBJ2-2; 10 nucleotides agree with TRBD2. This CDR3 comprises 16 residues. Germline V gives CDR1 SGHKS, CDR2 YYEKEE (reference sequence). Trimming at V came to 4 bases and at J to 7 bases, leaving 10 bases not matched to a gene.